The 26 T cell receptor beta chains below were found in one sample sequenced in a study of cytotoxic CD8 clonotypes in ibrutinib-treated CLL. The table came from immunoSEQ multiplex PCR; TCRdb's copy has only in-frame clones and leaves some out. This sample carries just over 200,000 clones, roughly 77% of them seen once, and the ten largest clones take more than 4.5%. The sequencing used PBMCs, collected after 12 months of ibrutinib treatment. The receptor source for this set is a human donor with chronic lymphocytic leukemia.

The chain has TRBV4-1 and TRBJ1-3, with D tentatively TRBD1 (5 bases). CDR3 length: 19 residues. V was clipped by 1 base and J by 1 base, with 20 bases between them. Germline CDR1 is MGHRA and CDR2 is YSYEKL. DNA for the CDR3: TGCGCCAGCAGCCAAGTGTCAGGGATCTTCGCCCTATCTGGAAACACCATATATTTT. It translates to CASSQVSGIFALSGNTIYF.

In nucleotides, the CDR3 is TGTGCCAGCAGTCTTGGACAGGGGAGAAACACCATATATTTT. Translated, it gives CASSLGQGRNTIYF. The chain uses TRBV28 and TRBJ1-3; TRBD1 aligns across 9 bases. Germline CDR1 and CDR2: MDHEN and SYDVKM. This CDR3 comprises 14 residues. Germline trimming cut 5 bases from V and 5 bases from J; bases unmatched to any gene: 4.

The DNA for the CDR3 is TGTGCCAGCAGTTACGGGACAGTCAGCTCCTACGAGCAGTACTTC. Encoded protein: CASSYGTVSSYEQYF. The rearrangement joins TRBV7-2 to TRBJ2-7, with 7 bases identical to TRBD1. CDR3 size: 15 residues. Losses at the gene ends were 6 bases for V and 0 bases for J; bases not matched to a gene: 8. Germline loops: CDR1 SGHTA, CDR2 FQGNSA.

V gene TRBV27 combines with J gene TRBJ2-3, with a tentative D call TRBD2 (5 bases). Germline CDR1 is MNHEY and CDR2 is SMNVEV (reference sequence). CDR3 length: 14 residues. With 6 bases removed from V and 2 bases from J, the gap between germline ends came to 12 bases. CDR3 DNA: TGTGCCAGCAGCGCGGGCCTTTACACAGATACGCAGTATTTT. The encoded protein is CASSAGLYTDTQYF.

This clone came up a few times. The chain combines TRBV5-5 with TRBJ1-2; D gene unclear. Germline V gene sequence: CDR1 SGHKS, CDR2 YYEKEE (reference sequence). Trimming removed 3 bases at V and 4 bases at J, with 13 bases between. CDR3 length equals 14 residues. CDR3 in amino acids: CASSSSARTYGYTF. The CDR3 DNA follows: TGTGCCAGCAGCTCCTCGGCGCGGACCTATGGCTACACCTTC.

For the CDR3, the DNA is TGTGCCAGCAGTTTATGGACTAGGGGAGGATACGAGCAGTACTTC. Its protein is CASSLWTRGGYEQYF. The chain has TRBV27 and TRBJ2-7; 7 nucleotides align to TRBD2. The CDR3 length is 15 residues. Trimming cost V 1 base and J 4 bases; bases outside gene matches: 7. The germline V gene encodes CDR1 MNHEY and CDR2 SMNVEV (reference sequence).

Written as DNA, the CDR3 is TGTGCCAGCTCACCAAGTTTGGACAGGGTAACTGAAGCTTTCTTT. This translates into CASSPSLDRVTEAFF. The chain combines TRBV18 with TRBJ1-1, with 8 bases that match TRBD1. The ends lost 2 bases at V and 5 bases at J; junction bases unmatched: 7. Germline V lookup: CDR1 KGHSH, CDR2 LQKENI. The CDR3 length is 15 residues.

This sequence joins TRBV5-4 and TRBJ2-7; 12 nucleotides match TRBD2. J gave up 5 bases and V 0 bases, and 9 bases lay outside the gene matches. CDR3 size: 17 residues. Looked up from germline, CDR1 is SGHNT and CDR2 is YYREEE (reference sequence). CDR3 loop: CASSLALTSGSGDEQYF. The DNA of the CDR3 is TGTGCCAGCAGCTTGGCTTTGACTAGCGGGAGTGGGGACGAGCAGTACTTC.

The chain carries TRBV4-3 and TRBJ2-7; 7 bases map to TRBD2. The J segment lost 6 bases and the V segment lost 0 bases, leaving 11 bases of the junction unmatched. CDR3 length equals 16 residues. The germline gives CDR1 LGHNA, CDR2 YSLEER. The chain's CDR3 is CASSQDLGGSAAEQYF. The CDR3 DNA is TGCGCCAGCAGCCAAGATCTGGGCGGGAGCGCTGCCGAGCAGTACTTC.

This clone came up once. The V and J genes are TRBV19 and TRBJ1-5; no definite D call. Trimming pared 0 bases from V and 6 bases from J, leaving 12 bases between. From germline, CDR1 is LNHDA and CDR2 SQIVND (reference sequence). The CDR3 is made up of 15 amino acids. This CDR3 reads CASSIEASPGQPQHF. CDR3 in DNA: TGTGCCAGTAGTATAGAGGCCAGCCCAGGTCAGCCCCAGCATTTT.

This chain connects TRBV29-1 to TRBJ2-7; 7 positions match TRBD1. CDR1 and CDR2 from the germline V gene are SQVTM and ANQGSEA. Germline trimming cut 4 bases from V and 0 bases from J; bases unmatched to any gene: 0. CDR3 length equals 12 residues. CDR3 in amino acids: CSVGDSSYEQYF. The CDR3 DNA reads as TGCAGCGTTGGGGACAGCTCCTACGAGCAGTACTTC.

This sequence joins TRBV6-5 and TRBJ2-7; D is unclear. The CDR3 is made up of 12 amino acids. CDR1 and CDR2 (germline): MNHEY, SVGAGI. V lost 4 bases and J lost 3, with 7 bases in between. CDR3 DNA sequence: TGTGCCAGCAGTTGGAGTGGCTACGAGCAGTACTTC. Translation: CASSWSGYEQYF.

The chain uses TRBV30 and TRBJ1-6, with D unresolved. With 3 bases removed from V and 7 bases from J, the gap between germline ends came to 4 bases. CDR1 GTSNPN and CDR2 SVGIG come from the germline V gene (reference sequence). The CDR3 is 11 amino acids. CDR3 sequence reads: CAWRANSPLHF. DNA for the CDR3: TGTGCCTGGAGGGCCAATTCACCCCTCCACTTT.

The genes are TRBV19 and TRBJ1-5; D remains ambiguous. Germline assignment: CDR1 LNHDA and CDR2 SQIVND (reference sequence). V lost 7 bases and J lost 3, with 16 bases in between. The CDR3 extends over 15 amino acids. The CDR3 here is CASTPDNWFNQPQHF. The CDR3 DNA sequence: TGTGCCAGTACTCCCGACAACTGGTTCAATCAGCCCCAGCATTTT.

This rearrangement joins TRBV27 to TRBJ2-1, with D possibly being TRBD1 (6 bases). The CDR3 contains 15 residues. V shed 7 bases and J shed 2 bases, with 15 bases lying between them. Germline V gene lookup returns CDR1 MNHEY and CDR2 SMNVEV (reference sequence). This CDR3 is CASTLLQGPYNEQFF. For the CDR3, the DNA is TGTGCCAGCACCCTACTACAGGGACCCTACAATGAGCAGTTCTTC.

The chain recombines TRBV5-1 with TRBJ2-3; D unclear. Looked up from germline, CDR1 is SGHRS and CDR2 is YFSETQ. CDR3 length: 17 residues. Trimming cost V 0 bases and J 0 bases, with 14 bases left between them. The CDR3 DNA is TGCGCCAGCAGCTTGGTCTCCTACACCGATAGCACAGATACGCAGTATTTT. Residues: CASSLVSYTDSTDTQYF.

The V gene is TRBV4-1, the J gene TRBJ1-6, with D maybe TRBD1 (5 bases). V lost 2 bases and J 4 bases, leaving 18 bases between the germline ends. Germline CDR1 reads MGHRA; CDR2 reads YSYEKL. The CDR3 has 18 residues. The chain's CDR3 is CASSQRGTGRLYNSPLHF. In DNA, the CDR3 is TGCGCCAGCAGCCAAAGGGGAACCGGACGGCTTTATAATTCACCCCTCCACTTT.

The rearrangement links TRBV5-1 to TRBJ2-1, with TRBD2 identical over 12 bases. The ends lost 2 bases at V and 9 bases at J; junction bases unmatched: 6. This CDR3 region has 15 residues. Germline CDR1 and CDR2: SGHRS and YFSETQ. For the CDR3, the DNA is TGCGCCAGCAGCTTACGACTAGCGGGAGAGACTGAGCAGTTCTTC. This codes for CASSLRLAGETEQFF.

A single count supports this clone. The chain couples TRBV19 to TRBJ1-5; D is possibly TRBD1 (5 bases). The CDR3 is 15 amino acids. Trimming stripped 3 bases from V and 2 bases from J, with 11 bases between. Germline values: CDR1 LNHDA, CDR2 SQIVND (reference sequence). The CDR3 bases are TGTGCCAGTAGTATGTGGGGGAAGGGCAATCAGCCCCAGCATTTT. It codes for CASSMWGKGNQPQHF.

This chain uses TRBV5-4 with TRBJ2-6, with D perhaps matching TRBD2 (6 bases). CDR1 is SGHNT and CDR2 is YYREEE in the germline V gene (reference sequence). V gave up 4 bases and J gave up 0 bases, with 14 bases separating them. This CDR3 contains 17 residues. As DNA, the CDR3 is TGTGCCAGCAGCCCCCCGGGACTCGGCTCTGGGGCCAACGTCCTGACTTTC. This encodes CASSPPGLGSGANVLTF.

V is TRBV5-1 and J is TRBJ2-3; 9 positions agree with TRBD1. The CDR3 loop spans 15 amino acids. The germline gives CDR1 SGHRS, CDR2 YFSETQ. Trimming at V came to 2 bases and at J to 6 bases, leaving 7 bases not matched to a gene. In nucleotides, the CDR3 is TGCGCCAGCAGCTTACCGGGACAGGGTGTGGATACGCAGTATTTT. Translating gives CASSLPGQGVDTQYF.

The J gene is TRBJ1-5, the V gene TRBV6-1, with unresolved D. Germline-derived CDR1 and CDR2 are MNHNS and SASEGT. Trimming pared 0 bases from V and 4 bases from J, leaving 7 bases between. This CDR3 is built from 14 residues. The CDR3 nucleotides are TGTGCCAGCAGTGAAGCGGTCCTGAATCAGCCCCAGCATTTT. Translated: CASSEAVLNQPQHF.

This clone was detected a few times. The sample holds other DNA sequences that translate to the same CDR3. The chain combines TRBV9 with TRBJ2-3; the D gene is possibly TRBD2 (6 bases). Germline assignment: CDR1 SGDLS and CDR2 YYNGEE. This CDR3 region has 14 residues. Trimming took 3 bases from V and 4 from J, leaving 12 bases between them. CDR3 residues: CASSAGGGPDTQYF. For the CDR3, the DNA is TGTGCCAGCAGCGCCGGGGGTGGGCCAGATACGCAGTATTTT.

V is TRBV6-1 and J is TRBJ1-1, with a possible D match to TRBD1 (5 bases). Per the germline V gene, CDR1 is MNHNS and CDR2 is SASEGT. CDR3 size: 13 residues. The V end was cut by 6 bases, the J end by 4 bases, with 12 bases between. CDR3 in amino acids: CASRQAVVTEAFF. CDR3 nucleotides: TGTGCCAGCAGACAGGCAGTGGTCACTGAAGCTTTCTTT.

This clone was seen a handful of times. The V gene is TRBV2, the J gene TRBJ2-1; 13 bases line up with TRBD2. From germline, CDR1 is SNHLY and CDR2 FYNNEI. The CDR3 length is 14 residues. V trimming: 6 bases; J trimming: 12 bases; junction bases outside the gene matches: 8. The CDR3 bases are TGTGCCAGCAGCGCGGGACTAGCGGGATCGGGGCAGTTCTTC. Its translation is CASSAGLAGSGQFF.

The chain joins TRBV10-2 to TRBJ2-7; 9 bases agree with TRBD1. V was pared by 0 bases and J by 9 bases, with 6 bases of the junction left unmatched. The CDR3 runs 14 residues. Germline-derived CDR1 and CDR2 are WSHSY and SAAADI. The CDR3 nucleotides are TGCGCCAGCAGTGAGTCGGGACAGGGAGGCGCGCAGTACTTC. Protein sequence: CASSESGQGGAQYF.